These T cell receptor beta chains were read from a single sample in a study of cytomegalovirus exposure and HLA in healthy donors. Some clones are missing from TCRdb's copy, which holds only in-frame ones; the method was immunoSEQ multiplex PCR. The sample lists 100,000 to 150,000 clones, under 80% occurring once. The sequenced sample consisted of PBMCs. The receptors shown here come from a woman aged 55-70 years in good health and CMV-seropositive. Each CDR3 is given with its conserved first and last residue. A D gene is named only where the DNA matches it firmly. Clone size, where shown, is once, few, many, or a class for clones that have expanded.

size: few
length: 19
V: TRBV7-9
D: TRBD1
J: TRBJ1-1
DNA: TGTGCCAGCAGCTCTGAACTGCTGGGGACAGGGGGGATGAACACTGAAGCTTTCTTT
CDR3: CASSSELLGTGGMNTEAFF

size: .
length: 16
V: TRBV5-6
D: .
J: TRBJ1-1
DNA: TGTGCCAGCAGCTTGGCCGGCAGGGGAGTATTGGGTGAAGCTTTCTTT
CDR3: CASSLAGRGVLGEAFF

size: few
length: 15
V: TRBV14
D: TRBD2
J: TRBJ2-7
DNA: TGTGCCAGCAGCAAAACTAGCGGGAGGCACGGCGAGCAGTACTTC
CDR3: CASSKTSGRHGEQYF

size: .
length: 12
V: TRBV27
D: .
J: TRBJ1-1
DNA: TGTGCCAGCCAGGGGCTGAGCACTGAAGCTTTCTTT
CDR3: CASQGLSTEAFF

size: .
length: 13
V: TRBV19
D: .
J: TRBJ2-3
DNA: TGTGCCAGTAGTATCCAGGGGCCAGATACGCAGTATTTT
CDR3: CASSIQGPDTQYF

size: .
length: 16
V: TRBV15
D: TRBD1
J: TRBJ1-6
DNA: TGTGCCACCAGCGGAAACAGGGGTACCTATAATTCACCCCTCCACTTT
CDR3: CATSGNRGTYNSPLHF

size: .
length: 15
V: TRBV7-3
D: .
J: TRBJ2-5
DNA: TGTGCCAGCAGCCCTAGGGGGGACAGCGGGGAGACCCAGTACTTC
CDR3: CASSPRGDSGETQYF

size: .
length: 11
V: TRBV5-4
D: .
J: TRBJ2-1
DNA: TGTGCCAGCAGCTTCGGCGGTGAGCAGTTCTTC
CDR3: CASSFGGEQFF

size: .
length: 15
V: TRBV5-1
D: TRBD1
J: TRBJ1-4
DNA: TGCGCCAGCAGCGCCTCCGGGACAGGGGATGAAAAACTGTTTTTT
CDR3: CASSASGTGDEKLFF

size: .
length: 14
V: TRBV7-2
D: .
J: TRBJ1-3
DNA: TGTGCCAGCAAAGGAGGGCGCTCTGGAAACACCATATATTTT
CDR3: CASKGGRSGNTIYF

size: .
length: 15
V: TRBV18
D: TRBD1
J: TRBJ1-5
DNA: TGTGCCAGCTCACCAACAGGGGGGAGAGGGCAGCCCCAGCATTTT
CDR3: CASSPTGGRGQPQHF

size: .
length: 18
V: TRBV6-1
D: .
J: TRBJ1-6
DNA: TGTGCCAGCAGTGAATATGGAACAAAGGTGGGGGGAACCTCACCCCTCCACTTT
CDR3: CASSEYGTKVGGTSPLHF

size: .
length: 18
V: TRBV12-5
D: TRBD1
J: TRBJ2-7
DNA: TGTGCTAGTGGTTTAATATTAGGGGGACAGGACCCCTCCTACGAGCAGTACTTC
CDR3: CASGLILGGQDPSYEQYF

size: .
length: 15
V: TRBV10-2
D: .
J: TRBJ1-1
DNA: TGCGCCAGCAGTGATATAGGGAGCCTGAACACTGAAGCTTTCTTT
CDR3: CASSDIGSLNTEAFF

size: .
length: 17
V: TRBV7-2
D: TRBD1
J: TRBJ2-5
DNA: TGTGCCAGCAGCTCCTCTAGACCGGGACAGAGAGCGGAGACCCAGTACTTC
CDR3: CASSSSRPGQRAETQYF

size: .
length: 14
V: TRBV9
D: TRBD1
J: TRBJ1-2
DNA: TGTGCCAGCAGCGGAGGGGACAGGGCCCGGGGCTACACCTTC
CDR3: CASSGGDRARGYTF

size: .
length: 14
V: TRBV6-5
D: TRBD1
J: TRBJ2-5
DNA: TGTGCCAGCAGTTCTCGGACAGGAGGAGAGACCCAGTACTTC
CDR3: CASSSRTGGETQYF

size: .
length: 15
V: TRBV27
D: .
J: TRBJ2-1
DNA: TGTGCCAGCTCGCCGGCAGCGGCTTCCTACAATGAGCAGTTCTTC
CDR3: CASSPAAASYNEQFF

size: .
length: 15
V: TRBV4-1
D: TRBD1
J: TRBJ2-1
DNA: TGCGCCAGCAGCCAGTCCGGGACAGGGCCAAATGAGCAGTTCTTC
CDR3: CASSQSGTGPNEQFF

size: .
length: 14
V: TRBV5-1
D: .
J: TRBJ2-7
DNA: TGCGCCAGCAGCTTGGGACGGGGCTCCTACGAGCAGTACTTC
CDR3: CASSLGRGSYEQYF

size: .
length: 13
V: TRBV6-5
D: .
J: TRBJ1-6
DNA: TGTGCCAGCAGGAATGGGGGCGATTCACCCCTCCACTTT
CDR3: CASRNGGDSPLHF

size: .
length: 14
V: TRBV6-4
D: .
J: TRBJ1-5
DNA: TGTGCCAGCAGTTCACAGTATAGCAATCAGCCCCAGCATTTT
CDR3: CASSSQYSNQPQHF

size: .
length: 14
V: TRBV5-4
D: TRBD1
J: TRBJ1-1
DNA: TGTGCCAGCAGCGCTGGACAGGTTACCACTGAAGCTTTCTTT
CDR3: CASSAGQVTTEAFF

size: .
length: 15
V: TRBV5-1
D: .
J: TRBJ1-3
DNA: TGCGCCAGCAGCCCTAACGGGTACTCTGGAAACACCATATATTTT
CDR3: CASSPNGYSGNTIYF

size: few
length: 15
V: TRBV19
D: .
J: TRBJ1-6
DNA: TGTGCCAGTAGTATTGCCGGGACATTAATTTCACCCCTCCACTTT
CDR3: CASSIAGTLISPLHF

size: .
length: 15
V: TRBV30
D: .
J: TRBJ2-2
DNA: TGTGCCTGGAGGGGTGGTGTAGGGGACACCGGGGAGCTGTTTTTT
CDR3: CAWRGGVGDTGELFF

size: .
length: 16
V: TRBV21-1
D: .
J: TRBJ2-3
DNA: TGTGCCAGGACCTTGTGGGGCGGAAAGTCTATAGATACGCAGTATTTT
CDR3: CARTLWGGKSIDTQYF

size: .
length: 14
V: TRBV5-6
D: .
J: TRBJ2-7
DNA: TGTGCCAGCAGCTTGGGGCAGCTAGAGTACGAGCAGTACTTC
CDR3: CASSLGQLEYEQYF

size: .
length: 15
V: TRBV5-6
D: .
J: TRBJ2-6
DNA: TGTGCCAGCAGCAGAGCAGGGGCGTGGGCCAACGTCCTGACTTTC
CDR3: CASSRAGAWANVLTF

size: .
length: 15
V: TRBV6-1
D: .
J: TRBJ2-2
DNA: TGTGCCAGCACCAAGGACACGGTGAACACCGGGGAGCTGTTTTTT
CDR3: CASTKDTVNTGELFF

size: .
length: 14
V: TRBV4-3
D: TRBD2
J: TRBJ2-1
DNA: TGCGCCAGCAGCCAAACTAGCGTTTGGAATGAGCAGTTCTTC
CDR3: CASSQTSVWNEQFF

size: few
length: 16
V: TRBV19
D: TRBD1
J: TRBJ1-5
DNA: TGTGCCAGTAGTGTAGTCTCGGGACAGGGGCGTCAGCCCCAGCATTTT
CDR3: CASSVVSGQGRQPQHF

size: .
length: 15
V: TRBV7-2
D: TRBD1
J: TRBJ1-5
DNA: TGTGCCAGCAGCTGGGAGACAGGGGTGAATCAGCCCCAGCATTTT
CDR3: CASSWETGVNQPQHF

size: .
length: 16
V: TRBV5-1
D: TRBD1
J: TRBJ2-1
DNA: TGCGCCAGCAGCCCGATACAGGGGTCCTCCTACAATGAGCAGTTCTTC
CDR3: CASSPIQGSSYNEQFF

size: .
length: 17
V: TRBV5-4
D: TRBD2
J: TRBJ2-1
DNA: TGTGCCAGCAGCTCCACAACGCTAGCGGGAGATATCAATGAGCAGTTCTTC
CDR3: CASSSTTLAGDINEQFF

size: .
length: 14
V: TRBV5-1
D: TRBD1
J: TRBJ2-7
DNA: TGCGCCAGCAGCTCAGGGACAGCGGACTACGAGCAGTACTTC
CDR3: CASSSGTADYEQYF

size: .
length: 14
V: TRBV7-2
D: .
J: TRBJ2-4
DNA: TGTGCCAGCAGCCCGGGACGGGAGTATAACATTCAGTACTTC
CDR3: CASSPGREYNIQYF

size: .
length: 15
V: TRBV28
D: TRBD1
J: TRBJ2-7
DNA: TGTGCCAGCTGGGGGCCCGGGACAGAGTCCTACGAGCAGTACTTC
CDR3: CASWGPGTESYEQYF

size: .
length: 15
V: TRBV28
D: TRBD1
J: TRBJ2-7
DNA: TGTGCCAGCAGTCCCGGGACAGGGGGCCCATACGAGCAGTACTTC
CDR3: CASSPGTGGPYEQYF

size: .
length: 15
V: TRBV4-3
D: .
J: TRBJ1-5
DNA: TGCGCCAGCAGCCAAGAGTTCTTCTCGAGGCAGCCCCAGCATTTT
CDR3: CASSQEFFSRQPQHF

size: .
length: 13
V: TRBV5-6
D: .
J: TRBJ2-5
DNA: TGTGCCAGCAGCTTACGCTTGCGGGAGACCCAGTACTTC
CDR3: CASSLRLRETQYF

size: .
length: 16
V: TRBV5-6
D: TRBD1
J: TRBJ2-1
DNA: TGTGCCAGCAGCAGTAGTCCCGGGACAGTTAGCAATGAGCAGTTCTTC
CDR3: CASSSSPGTVSNEQFF